The T cell receptor beta chain described here comes from a study of blood T cell repertoires in COVID-19 (dated by TCRdb to about 2020). For the wider study: Collaborator samples came from the United States, Italy and Spain and covered acute and convalescent phases of COVID-19. HLA class I and class II types, where available, came from metadata supplied by the sample provider rather than from assay-based typing. The dataset comprised deeply sampled blood TCRbeta repertoires from subjects exposed to, actively infected with, or recovered from COVID-19. A freely available public database, intended as a resource for researchers studying the immune response to SARS-CoV-2, is where the repertoires were released. Sample metadata almost always included a de-identified subject ID, COVID-19 status, age in years and sex. The samples were drawn from two sources: the first 160 participants of the ongoing ImmuneRACE study, and 1,254 subjects contributed by 6 global collaborators. The prospective study material was composed of cDNA or gDNA derived from T cells, B-cell-depleted T cells, or PBMCs.

Via the germline V gene (reference sequence), CDR1 is PRHDT and CDR2 FYEKMQ. The CDR3 goes from the cysteine to the phenylalanine over 15 residues. This entry keeps only the CDR3 DNA: 45 bases, framed from base 1. V has 8 bases trimmed and J has 4 bases trimmed; junction bases matching no gene number 9. In Seattle, one collaborating source enrolled patients while the infection was active and tracked those patients longitudinally over the course of disease. Whole blood was collected in K2EDTA tubes by collaborating institutions according to the institutions' own protocols. For TCRbeta analysis, collaborators shipped samples as frozen whole blood, isolated PBMCs, or DNA extracted from either of those sample types. The immunoSEQ Assay, a bias-controlled multiplex PCR, was used to amplify TCRbeta CDR3 regions from genomic DNA. Concerning the study's data processing: Within the assay, amplification of reference gene primers was used to estimate how many nucleated cells each sample contained. Sequence reads were collapsed and filtered to measure the absolute abundance of every unique TCRbeta CDR3 rearrangement. For each sample, productive Simpson clonality was calculated by taking the square root of Simpson's diversity index across productive rearrangements. TCRdb's version of the immuneACCESS table is confined to in-frame rearrangements and falls short of the full clone set. An unresolved V gene accounts for under half of the shortfall where checked; the remainder is of unknown origin. Clone size and the V and J calls come from that table; the DNA yielded D and trimming. The table for this sample lists just under 65,000 clones; 78% of them were counted only once. The top ten clonotypes cover 12% to 15% of the sample.

Note on this clone: Its antigen remains undetermined. No much larger clone exists at a distance of one base, and base qualities are not known.

The paper's findings and limits, for the study overall: Clinical and demographic metadata were provided uncurated, with the amount varying by source and participant.

Recombination joined TRBV13 with TRBJ2-3, with TRBD1 matching 10 junction bases. The origin of this receptor is a man aged 60-69 years with COVID-19, enrolled during active disease. The sequenced material came from peripheral blood. The nucleotide sequence reads TGTGCCAGCTGCTCCGGGACAGGGGACCCAGATACGCAGTATTTT. Its protein is CASCSGTGDPDTQYF.